One and the same sample provided the 27 T cell receptor beta chains below, sequenced in a study of blood T cell repertoires in COVID-19 (dated by TCRdb to the early 2020s). Libraries were prepared through the immunoSEQ multiplex PCR assay. TCRdb mirrors the immuneACCESS table, restricted to in-frame sequences. Some clones are absent from its copies; in checked studies, under half trace to an unresolved V gene, and the reason for the others is unknown. This sample gives 100,000 to 150,000 clones in total; approximately 90% of them show up just once. Roughly 18% of the sample is held by the ten biggest clonotypes. What was sequenced was peripheral blood. Source of these receptors: a man in his fifties or sixties with active or convalescent COVID-19.

The rearrangement joins TRBV7-8 to TRBJ2-2; 9 bases agree with TRBD1. Losses at the gene ends were 4 bases for V and 3 bases for J; bases not matched to a gene: 9. This CDR3 comprises 17 residues. In germline, CDR1 is SGHVS, CDR2 FQNEAQ. CDR3 sequence reads: CASSSRGGQGYTGELFF. The CDR3 DNA sequence: TGTGCCAGCAGCTCGAGGGGAGGACAGGGGTACACCGGGGAGCTGTTTTTT.

CDR3 coding DNA: TGTGCCAGCAGCGCGACCGGGACAGGGGGCGAAGAGACCCAGTACTTC. It is translated as CASSATGTGGEETQYF. V usage is TRBV5-6 and J usage is TRBJ2-5; 12 nucleotides align to TRBD1. Germline loops: CDR1 SGHDT, CDR2 YYEEEE. This CDR3 comprises 16 residues. V trimming: 4 bases; J trimming: 3 bases; junction bases outside the gene matches: 7.

The J gene is TRBJ2-7, the V gene TRBV2; D might be TRBD1 (7 bases). Trimming left V 6 bases short and J 3 bases short, with 18 bases between. Germline loops: CDR1 SNHLY, CDR2 FYNNEI. The CDR3 covers 15 residues. DNA of the CDR3: TGTGCCAGCAGGGAGGGACAGAGTAGTCACTACGAGCAGTACTTC. It specifies CASREGQSSHYEQYF.

CDR3 amino acids: CASSQSGGGEQFF. The CDR3 DNA reads as TGTGCCAGCTCACAATCAGGGGGCGGTGAGCAGTTCTTC. This sequence joins TRBV18 and TRBJ2-1; 8 bases match TRBD1. Germline CDR1 reads KGHSH; CDR2 reads LQKENI. Trimming at V came to 4 bases and at J to 9 bases, leaving 5 bases not matched to a gene. This CDR3 contains 13 residues.

This clone was seen ten or more times. This rearrangement joins TRBV7-8 to TRBJ1-6; 7 bases align to TRBD1. Trimming cost V 1 base and J 9 bases; bases outside gene matches: 9. Germline V gene lookup returns CDR1 SGHVS and CDR2 FQNEAQ. The CDR3 extends over 16 amino acids. The CDR3 DNA follows: TGTGCCAGCAGCTTAGAACTAGGACAGGATCGTTCACCCCTCCACTTT. Its translation: CASSLELGQDRSPLHF.

This rearrangement joins TRBV24-1 to TRBJ2-7; the match to TRBD2 covers 7 bases. The CDR3 runs 13 residues. J was trimmed by 2 bases and V by 7 bases; bases with no gene match: 4. CDR1 and CDR2 (germline): KGHDR, SFDVKD. CDR3 in amino acids: CATSSGGTYEQYF. The CDR3 bases are TGTGCCACCAGCTCGGGGGGAACCTACGAGCAGTACTTC.

This rearrangement joins TRBV5-1 to TRBJ1-1, with 8 bases identical to TRBD1. V gave up 4 bases and J gave up 1 base; unmatched junction bases: 6. Germline V gives CDR1 SGHRS, CDR2 YFSETQ. This CDR3 spans 15 amino acids. In nucleotides, the CDR3 is TGCGCCAGCAGCAGTTCCGGGACAGGGAACACTGAAGCTTTCTTT. Translated: CASSSSGTGNTEAFF.

The J gene is TRBJ2-7, the V gene TRBV20-1; possible D gene TRBD1, 6 bases. The V gene lost 6 bases and the J gene lost 2 bases, with 8 bases spanning the gap. Per germline, CDR1 DFQATT and CDR2 SNEGSKA (reference sequence). This CDR3 region has 11 residues. The CDR3 DNA follows: TGCAGTGCGTACAGGGCCTACGAGCAGTACTTC. It codes for CSAYRAYEQYF.

This clone came up a few times. The V and J genes are TRBV27 and TRBJ2-3; tentatively, D is TRBD1 (5 bases). Germline V gene data show CDR1 as MNHEY and CDR2 as SMNVEV (reference sequence). V was trimmed by 6 bases and J by 2 bases, leaving 12 bases between them. The CDR3 extends over 14 amino acids. Here the CDR3 DNA reads TGTGCCAGCAGCTTTGACAGTTTCACAGATACGCAGTATTTT. It is translated as CASSFDSFTDTQYF.

The J gene is TRBJ2-1, the V gene TRBV3-1 (or the pseudogene TRBV3-2); D remains ambiguous. The CDR3 has 16 amino acids. Between the trimmed V and J ends, which lost 4 bases and 3 bases, there was a span of 16 bases. Looked up from germline, CDR1 is LGHDT and CDR2 is YNNKEL (reference sequence). CDR3: CASSLFRSGDYNEQFF. CDR3 DNA sequence: TGTGCCAGCAGCCTATTTAGATCCGGTGACTACAATGAGCAGTTCTTC.

This clone has a single count. CDR3 sequence reads: CASSVGVLEQPQHF. The DNA of the CDR3 is TGTGCCAGCAGCGTAGGAGTCCTGGAGCAGCCCCAGCATTTT. The gene calls are TRBV9 and TRBJ1-5; D not certain. Per the germline V gene, CDR1 is SGDLS and CDR2 is YYNGEE. There are 14 residues in the CDR3. Trimming removed 0 bases from V and 7 bases from J, with 11 bases in between.

The rearrangement links TRBV13 to TRBJ1-4; D not resolved. The CDR3 has 14 residues. The V and J ends lost 5 bases and 1 base respectively, with 8 bases between them. The V gene's germline CDR1 is PRHDT and CDR2 FYEKMQ (reference sequence). The CDR3 is CASSRGLTNEKLFF. The CDR3 nucleotides are TGTGCCAGCAGCCGCGGTCTAACTAATGAAAAACTGTTTTTT.

This chain's CDR3 is CASSQVAHSYNEQFF. The DNA for the CDR3 is TGTGCCAGCAGCCAGGTCGCCCACTCCTACAATGAGCAGTTCTTC. The chain recombines TRBV9 with TRBJ2-1; D gene unclear. CDR3 length: 15 amino acids. Between the trimmed V and J ends, which lost 4 bases and 0 bases, there was a span of 11 bases. Germline V lookup: CDR1 SGDLS, CDR2 YYNGEE.

The chain uses TRBV5-1 and TRBJ2-5; TRBD2 matches at 13 bases. The CDR3 runs to 16 residues. CDR1 SGHRS and CDR2 YFSETQ come from the germline V gene. The J segment lost 1 base and the V segment lost 3 bases, leaving 3 bases of the junction unmatched. Written as DNA, the CDR3 is TGCGCCAGCAGCTCGACTAGCGGGGGGCCCCAAGAGACCCAGTACTTC. Its translation: CASSSTSGGPQETQYF.

V usage is TRBV19 and J usage is TRBJ1-5; a weak D match, TRBD1 (6 bases). Trimming shortened V by 7 bases and J by 2 bases, and 12 bases separated the two germline ends. Germline assignment: CDR1 LNHDA and CDR2 SQIVND (reference sequence). The CDR3 is 14 residues long. The CDR3 here is CASTLTGGNQPQHF. The CDR3 coding sequence is TGTGCCAGTACCCTGACAGGCGGCAATCAGCCCCAGCATTTT.

This chain joins TRBV27 and TRBJ2-7; maybe TRBD2 (6 bases). V lost 5 bases, J lost 0 bases, and 14 bases lay in between. The CDR3 spans 15 residues. The germline gives CDR1 MNHEY, CDR2 SMNVEV (reference sequence). The chain's CDR3 is CASSHRDWYSYEQYF. CDR3 nucleotides: TGTGCCAGCAGTCACCGGGACTGGTACTCCTACGAGCAGTACTTC.

This clone showed up just once. The V call is TRBV6-5, the J call TRBJ1-1; D unclear. The CDR3 is 16 residues long. Trimming pared 2 bases from V and 2 bases from J, leaving 15 bases between. CDR1 is MNHEY, CDR2 SVGAGI, per germline. CDR3 sequence reads: CASSYGTIGYNTEAFF. The CDR3 region has the DNA TGTGCCAGCAGTTACGGTACGATCGGGTATAACACTGAAGCTTTCTTT.

The rearrangement links TRBV29-1 to TRBJ2-7; TRBD1 aligns across 9 bases. V was clipped by 7 bases and J by 4 bases; unmatched bases: 5. Per the germline V gene, CDR1 is SQVTM and CDR2 is ANQGSEA. The CDR3 contains 12 residues. In nucleotides, the CDR3 is TGCAGCGCTACGACAGGGGGGTACGAGCAGTACTTC. This sequence encodes CSATTGGYEQYF.

This clone was detected only once. V gene TRBV7-9 combines with J gene TRBJ1-5; D unclear. With 4 bases removed from V and 6 bases from J, the gap between germline ends came to 10 bases. This CDR3 contains 13 residues. CDR1 and CDR2 (germline): SEHNR, FQNEAQ (reference sequence). The CDR3 sequence is CASSSQPGQPQHF. As DNA, the CDR3 is TGTGCCAGCAGCTCCCAGCCAGGTCAGCCCCAGCATTTT.

This clone was counted once. The J gene is TRBJ2-2, the V gene TRBV15; D gene ambiguous. CDR3 size: 12 residues. V was shortened by 6 bases and J by 6 bases, with 8 bases between the two germline ends. CDR1 is LNHNV, CDR2 YYDKDF, per germline (reference sequence). CDR3 residues: CATSLGAGELFF. The CDR3 nucleotides are TGTGCCACCAGTCTAGGTGCCGGGGAGCTGTTTTTT.

The chain uses TRBV10-3 and TRBJ1-4, with 12 bases lining up with TRBD1. Germline V gene sequence: CDR1 ENHRY, CDR2 SYGVKD. The CDR3 runs 17 residues. The V gene end was trimmed by 5 bases and the J gene end by 8 bases; junction bases not matched to a gene: 12. The CDR3 DNA sequence: TGTGCCATCAGTCCCAGCCGGGACAGGGGGCAAGGAGAAAAACTGTTTTTT. Translated, it gives CAISPSRDRGQGEKLFF.

The table lists this clone with a count of one. The chain uses TRBV6-6 and TRBJ1-4; the D gene is possibly TRBD1 (6 bases). The CDR3 is 13 residues long. V was shortened by 7 bases and J by 6 bases, with 12 bases between the two germline ends. Per the germline V gene, CDR1 is MNHNY and CDR2 is SVGAGI (reference sequence). The DNA of the CDR3 is TGTGCCAGCAAAAGACAGGATCATGAAAAACTGTTTTTT. This gives the protein CASKRQDHEKLFF.

This chain uses TRBV6-2 or TRBV6-3 with TRBJ2-6; 11 nucleotides align to TRBD1. V trimming: 2 bases; J trimming: 0 bases; junction bases outside the gene matches: 3. The V gene's germline CDR1 is MNHEY and CDR2 SVGEGT. The CDR3 covers 18 residues. CDR3 DNA: TGTGCCAGCAGTTACCCCGGGACAGGGGGCTCTGGGGCCAACGTCCTGACTTTC. As protein: CASSYPGTGGSGANVLTF.

The rearrangement uses TRBV7-9 and TRBJ2-4; TRBD2 matches 12 bases. The CDR3 covers 15 residues. The V and J ends lost 5 bases and 7 bases, in that order; junction bases with no gene match: 6. The V gene's germline CDR1 is SEHNR and CDR2 FQNEAQ (reference sequence). The CDR3 bases are TGTGCCAGCAGCCAGCTAGCGGGAGGGCCGAACATTCAGTACTTC. It encodes CASSQLAGGPNIQYF.

This chain links TRBV4-3 with TRBJ2-7, with TRBD1 identical over 9 bases. The CDR3 length is 13 residues. Trimming cost V 4 bases and J 6 bases; bases outside gene matches: 4. The germline V gene has CDR1 LGHNA and CDR2 YSLEER. CDR3: CASSLGTGLEQYF. CDR3 nucleotides: TGCGCCAGCAGCCTCGGGACAGGGCTCGAGCAGTACTTC.

The V gene is TRBV5-1, the J gene TRBJ2-3, with TRBD1 matching 10 bases. The germline V gene encodes CDR1 SGHRS and CDR2 YFSETQ. The CDR3 is 15 amino acids. The junction had 2 bases not matched to a gene; V was cut back by 3 bases and J by 1 base. The CDR3 sequence: CASSSGTGGTDTQYF. In DNA form, the CDR3 reads TGCGCCAGCAGCTCAGGGACAGGGGGCACAGATACGCAGTATTTT.

This sequence joins TRBV29-1 and TRBJ2-1, with TRBD2 identical over 9 bases. V lost 3 bases and J lost 9; bases outside the gene matches: 9. This CDR3 spans 14 amino acids. CDR1 SQVTM and CDR2 ANQGSEA come from the germline V gene. In DNA, the CDR3 is TGCAGCGTTGAGGGTAGCGGGAGAGGGGGTGAGCAGTTCTTC. Residues: CSVEGSGRGGEQFF.